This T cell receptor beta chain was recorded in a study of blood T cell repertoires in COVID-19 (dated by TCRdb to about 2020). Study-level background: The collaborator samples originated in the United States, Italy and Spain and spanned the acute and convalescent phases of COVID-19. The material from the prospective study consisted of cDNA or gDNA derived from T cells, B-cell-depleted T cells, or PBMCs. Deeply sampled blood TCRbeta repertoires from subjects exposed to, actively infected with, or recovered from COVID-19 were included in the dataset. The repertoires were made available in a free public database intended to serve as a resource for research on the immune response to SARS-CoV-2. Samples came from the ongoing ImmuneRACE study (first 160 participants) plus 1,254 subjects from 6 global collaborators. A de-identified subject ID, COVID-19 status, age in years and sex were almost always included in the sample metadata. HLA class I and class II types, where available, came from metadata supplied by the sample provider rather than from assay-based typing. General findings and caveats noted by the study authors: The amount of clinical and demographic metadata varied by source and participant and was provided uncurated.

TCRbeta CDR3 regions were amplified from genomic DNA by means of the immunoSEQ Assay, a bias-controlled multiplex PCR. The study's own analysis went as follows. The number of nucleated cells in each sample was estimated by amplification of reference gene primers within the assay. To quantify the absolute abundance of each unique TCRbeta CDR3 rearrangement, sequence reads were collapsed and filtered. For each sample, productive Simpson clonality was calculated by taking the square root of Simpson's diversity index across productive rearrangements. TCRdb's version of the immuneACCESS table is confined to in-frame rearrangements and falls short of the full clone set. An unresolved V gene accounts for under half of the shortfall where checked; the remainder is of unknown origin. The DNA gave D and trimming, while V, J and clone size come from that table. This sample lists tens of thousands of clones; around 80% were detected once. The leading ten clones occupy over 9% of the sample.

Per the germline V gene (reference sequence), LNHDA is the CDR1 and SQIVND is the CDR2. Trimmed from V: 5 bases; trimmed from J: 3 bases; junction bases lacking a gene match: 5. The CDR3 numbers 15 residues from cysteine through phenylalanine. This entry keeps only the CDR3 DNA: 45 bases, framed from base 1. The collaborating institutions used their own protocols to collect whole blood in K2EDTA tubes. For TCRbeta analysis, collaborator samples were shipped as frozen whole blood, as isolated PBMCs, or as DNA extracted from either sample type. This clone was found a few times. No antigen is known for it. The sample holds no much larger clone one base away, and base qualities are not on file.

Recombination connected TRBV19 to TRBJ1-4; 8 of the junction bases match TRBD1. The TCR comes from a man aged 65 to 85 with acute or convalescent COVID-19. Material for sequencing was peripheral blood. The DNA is TGTGCCAGTAGTGCGGACAGGGTACCTAATGAAAAACTGTTTTTT. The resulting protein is CASSADRVPNEKLFF.